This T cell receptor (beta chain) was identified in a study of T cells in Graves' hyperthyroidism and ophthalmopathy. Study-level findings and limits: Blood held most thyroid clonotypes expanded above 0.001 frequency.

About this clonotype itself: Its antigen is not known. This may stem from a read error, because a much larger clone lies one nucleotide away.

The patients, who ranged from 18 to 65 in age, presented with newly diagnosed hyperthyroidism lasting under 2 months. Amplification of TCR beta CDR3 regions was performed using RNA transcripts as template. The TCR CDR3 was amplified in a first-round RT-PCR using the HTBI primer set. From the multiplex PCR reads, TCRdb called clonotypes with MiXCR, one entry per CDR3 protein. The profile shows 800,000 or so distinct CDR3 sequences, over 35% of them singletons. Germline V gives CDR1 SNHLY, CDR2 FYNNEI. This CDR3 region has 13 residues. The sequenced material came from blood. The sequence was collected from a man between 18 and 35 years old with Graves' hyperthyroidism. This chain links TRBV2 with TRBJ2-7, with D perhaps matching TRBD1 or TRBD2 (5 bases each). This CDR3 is CASSEAWGSEQCF. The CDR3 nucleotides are TGTGCCAGCAGTGAAGCGTGGGGGAGCGAGCAGTGCTTC.